This is a list of T cell receptor beta chains from one sample in a study of T cell responses to AZD1222 COVID-19 vaccine. The repertoire was sequenced with immunoSEQ multiplex PCR; TCRdb's copy has only in-frame clones and lacks some. The repertoire holds about 130,000 clones, with approximately 90% as singletons. Material: peripheral blood, obtained on day 0 of AZD1222 vaccination. These receptors were taken from an adult in good health. CDR3s include the opening cysteine and the closing phenylalanine or tryptophan. Fields, in order: V gene, clone size, J gene, D gene, CDR3 DNA, CDR3 protein. D genes are given only for firm matches. Clone size is stated in some rows and not others, as once, few, many or a class when expanded.

>TRBV6-2/TRBV6-3|.|TRBJ2-2|TRBD1
TGTGCCAGCAGTACCTACCGGACAGGGTACCCCGGGGAGCTGTTTTTT
CASSTYRTGYPGELFF
>TRBV7-9|.|TRBJ1-3|.
TGTGCCAGCAGCTTAGCGGACAGACCGTACACCATATATTTT
CASSLADRPYTIYF
>TRBV3-1/TRBV3-2|.|TRBJ2-3|.
TGTGCTACCACCACAGGCGGGGTTGGAGATACGCAGTATTTT
CATTTGGVGDTQYF
>TRBV11-1|.|TRBJ2-1|.
TGTGCCAGCAGCTCTCCCGACAGGATACAGTTCTTC
CASSSPDRIQFF
>TRBV5-1|.|TRBJ2-7|.
TGCGCCAGCAGCTTGCGACCGAATGCCTACGAGCAGTACTTC
CASSLRPNAYEQYF
>TRBV4-3|once|TRBJ1-1|.
TGCGCCAGCAGCCAAGATAGGGGGGCGGTGAACACTGAAGCTTTCTTT
CASSQDRGAVNTEAFF
>TRBV18|.|TRBJ1-1|TRBD1
TGTGCCAGCTCACCACCGGGGACAGGGGGTTACACTGAAGCTTTCTTT
CASSPPGTGGYTEAFF
>TRBV4-3|once|TRBJ1-2|TRBD1
TGCGCCAGCAGCCAAGGGACAGGGTCTGTATATGGCTACACCTTC
CASSQGTGSVYGYTF
>TRBV7-8|.|TRBJ2-7|.
TGTGCCAGCAGCCTGCTTGTGGCCACCGTTTACGAGCAGTATTTC
CASSLLVATVYEQYF
>TRBV24-1|few|TRBJ2-1|TRBD1
TGTGCCACCAGTGATTTTTGGCAGGGGGATGTATATGAGCAGTTCTTC
CATSDFWQGDVYEQFF
>TRBV30|once|TRBJ2-7|.
TGTGCCTGCTACTTCCGGGGCCCCTACGAGCAGTACTTC
CACYFRGPYEQYF
>TRBV7-2|once|TRBJ2-3|.
TGTGCCAGCAGCAAACGGGGAACAGATACGCAGTATTTT
CASSKRGTDTQYF
>TRBV24-1|.|TRBJ2-3|TRBD2
TGTGCCACCAGTGACCTGGGACTAGCGGGGTCCTTTAGCACAGATACGCAGTATTTT
CATSDLGLAGSFSTDTQYF
>TRBV30|once|TRBJ1-2|.
TGTGCCTGCCAAAGGGGGGCAAATGGCTACACCTTC
CACQRGANGYTF
>TRBV27|.|TRBJ1-3|.
TGTGCCAGCAGTTTGACCGGGGGGTCTGGAAACACCATATATTTT
CASSLTGGSGNTIYF
>TRBV2|.|TRBJ2-7|.
TGTGCCAGCAGGGGAGGGACAGCCTACGAGCAGTACTTC
CASRGGTAYEQYF
>TRBV7-8|.|TRBJ1-1|.
TGTGCCAGCAGTTCAGCCCCAGAAGCTTTCTTT
CASSSAPEAFF
>TRBV6-5|.|TRBJ1-4|.
TGTGCCAGCAGTTACTCGGCGGGGGCAGGGGAAAAACTGTTTTTT
CASSYSAGAGEKLFF
>TRBV7-3|once|TRBJ2-2|.
TGTGCCAGCAGCTTAAGCACCGGGGAGCTGTTTTTT
CASSLSTGELFF
>TRBV6-2/TRBV6-3|.|TRBJ2-3|.
TGTGCCAGCAGTTACCGGGACCAAACAGATACGCAGTATTTT
CASSYRDQTDTQYF
>TRBV12-3/TRBV12-4|.|TRBJ1-5|TRBD1
TGTGCCAGCAAAAAGACAGGGGACCAGCCCCAGCATTTT
CASKKTGDQPQHF
>TRBV25-1|.|TRBJ1-6|.
TGTGCCACCAGCCAGAGGACAGAGAATTCACCCCTCCACTTT
CATSQRTENSPLHF
>TRBV19|.|TRBJ1-2|TRBD1
TGTGCCAGTAGTACCGGGACAGGGGTTGGCTACACCTTC
CASSTGTGVGYTF
>TRBV18|.|TRBJ1-3|TRBD1
TGTGCCAGCTCACCAGCCGGGACAGTCAACTCTGGAAACACCATATATTTT
CASSPAGTVNSGNTIYF
>TRBV7-2|once|TRBJ1-3|.
TGTGCCAGCAGCCCCTATGGGGGCTCTGGAAACACCATATATTTT
CASSPYGGSGNTIYF
>TRBV4-2|once|TRBJ2-7|TRBD1
TGTGCCAGCAGCTTTTTTCGACAGGGCAATGAGCAGTACTTC
CASSFFRQGNEQYF
>TRBV9|.|TRBJ2-1|.
TGTGCCAGCAGCGTATCAGGCAGGGGGGGTGAGCAGTTCTTC
CASSVSGRGGEQFF
>TRBV5-6|.|TRBJ2-5|TRBD2
TGTGCCAGCAGCTTCGGGGGGATCGGTAAGGAGACCCAGTACTTC
CASSFGGIGKETQYF
>TRBV6-5|.|TRBJ1-6|TRBD1
TGTGCCAGCAGGGGGGGACAGGGGAGGGCACCCCTCCACTTT
CASRGGQGRAPLHF
>TRBV30|.|TRBJ1-2|.
TGTGCCTTGACACCTGATGCCTATGGCTACACCTTC
CALTPDAYGYTF
>TRBV11-2|.|TRBJ2-7|.
TGTGCCAGCAGCTTAGAGGTGGTCCGGGAGCAGTACTTC
CASSLEVVREQYF
>TRBV19|.|TRBJ1-1|TRBD1
TGTGCCAGTAGTATTGGGACAGGGGGCACTGAAGCTTTCTTT
CASSIGTGGTEAFF
>TRBV12-5|.|TRBJ1-5|.
TGTGCTAGTGGTTTGCCCGGACAGCCCCAGCATTTT
CASGLPGQPQHF
>TRBV12-3/TRBV12-4|.|TRBJ1-1|.
TGTGCCAGCACCCCTAGTCGCGCCACTGAAGCTTTCTTT
CASTPSRATEAFF
>TRBV2|.|TRBJ1-5|.
TGTGCCAGCAGTGCTACGACCGCTAGCAATCAGCCCCAGCATTTT
CASSATTASNQPQHF
>TRBV4-1|once|TRBJ1-2|.
TGCGCCAGCAGCCAAGGTCTCTCCCAACCGAGGCAGGGGTCAAGTGGCTACACCTTC
CASSQGLSQPRQGSSGYTF
>TRBV4-3|.|TRBJ2-7|.
TGCGCCAGCAGCCAAGCTGGAGCGGCCTACGAGCAGTACTTC
CASSQAGAAYEQYF
>TRBV27|once|TRBJ2-7|TRBD2
TGTGCCAGCAGCCTCCCGGGACTAGAGATTCAGGAGCAGTACTTC
CASSLPGLEIQEQYF
>TRBV28|once|TRBJ1-1|TRBD1
TGTGCCAGCAGTCGGGACAGGAGCCAAGCTTTCTTT
CASSRDRSQAFF
>TRBV7-9|.|TRBJ2-3|TRBD2
TGTGCCAGCAGTCTAGCGGGGGGGAGCACAGATACGCAGTATTTT
CASSLAGGSTDTQYF
>TRBV27|.|TRBJ2-1|.
TGTGCCAGCAGTTTAGTTGACAGCTCCTACAATGAGCAGTTCTTC
CASSLVDSSYNEQFF
>TRBV4-3|few|TRBJ1-2|TRBD1
TGCGCCAGCAGCCAAGGGGATCCGACAGGGGGCTATGGCTACACCTTC
CASSQGDPTGGYGYTF
>TRBV7-8|.|TRBJ2-1|TRBD2
TGTGCCAGCAGCCAACTAGCGGGGGCATACAATGAGCAGTTCTTC
CASSQLAGAYNEQFF
>TRBV4-3|.|TRBJ1-4|TRBD1
TGCGCCAGCAGCCAAGATATCGAGGGGACAGGGGGCTTTGCTAATGAAAAACTGTTTTTT
CASSQDIEGTGGFANEKLFF
>TRBV2|.|TRBJ2-1|TRBD1
TGTGCCAGCAGCGAGAATATAGGACAGGGGGCGTTAGGGCAGTTCTTC
CASSENIGQGALGQFF
>TRBV4-2|.|TRBJ2-3|.
TGTGCCAGCAGCTCGCGGGGCACAGATACGCAGTATTTT
CASSSRGTDTQYF
>TRBV27|.|TRBJ2-2|.
TGTGCCAGCAGTTTATCCGCTTCCCGGGAGCTGTTTTTT
CASSLSASRELFF
>TRBV24-1|.|TRBJ1-2|.
TGTGCCACCAGTGGGGACGCCTTCTATGGCTACACCTTC
CATSGDAFYGYTF
>TRBV28|.|TRBJ1-4|.
TGTGCCAGCAGTTTAAGTGGGGGGGCAACTAATGAAAAACTGTTTTTT
CASSLSGGATNEKLFF
>TRBV15|once|TRBJ1-5|.
TGTGCCACCAGCAGAGAAATAGGGGCTAATCAGCCCCAGCATTTT
CATSREIGANQPQHF
>TRBV9|.|TRBJ1-3|.
TGTGCCAGCAGCGTAGGCAGCTCTGGAAACACCATATATTTT
CASSVGSSGNTIYF
>TRBV3-1/TRBV3-2|.|TRBJ2-7|.
TGTGCCAGCAGCCAAGATGGCACCACCTACGAGCAGTACTTC
CASSQDGTTYEQYF
>TRBV9|.|TRBJ1-1|.
TGTGCCAGCAGCGTAGCCCCTGGGAGGCGGGGCACTGAAGCTTTCTTT
CASSVAPGRRGTEAFF
>TRBV6-5|.|TRBJ1-4|.
TGTGCCAGCAAACGGGTGAGGGGGACTAATGAAAAACTGTTTTTT
CASKRVRGTNEKLFF
>TRBV3-1/TRBV3-2|.|TRBJ1-3|TRBD1
TGTGCCAGCAGCCGAGACAGGGGAGTTGCAAACACCATATATTTT
CASSRDRGVANTIYF
>TRBV6-5|.|TRBJ1-3|.
TGTGCCAGCAGTTACGAGGGTTATGGAAACACCATATATTTT
CASSYEGYGNTIYF
>TRBV27|.|TRBJ2-6|.
TGTGCCAGCAGTTACCACTCTGGGGCCAACGTCCTGACTTTC
CASSYHSGANVLTF